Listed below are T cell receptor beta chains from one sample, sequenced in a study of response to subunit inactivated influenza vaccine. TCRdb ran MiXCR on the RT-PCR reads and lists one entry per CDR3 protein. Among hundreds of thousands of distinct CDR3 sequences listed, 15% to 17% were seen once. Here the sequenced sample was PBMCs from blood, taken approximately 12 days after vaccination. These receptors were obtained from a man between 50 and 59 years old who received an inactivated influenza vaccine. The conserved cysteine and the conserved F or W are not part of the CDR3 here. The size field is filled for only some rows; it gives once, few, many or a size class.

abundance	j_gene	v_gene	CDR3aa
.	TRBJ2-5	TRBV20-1	SARGLSRAEQETQY
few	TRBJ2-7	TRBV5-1	ASSLVWDNSYEQY
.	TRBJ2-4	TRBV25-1	ASSESTVVNIQY
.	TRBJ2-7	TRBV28	ASSTRPLTSGRALD
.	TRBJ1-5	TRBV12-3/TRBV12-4	ASSPHRGGQPQH
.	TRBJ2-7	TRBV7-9	ASRYPGQDPYEQY
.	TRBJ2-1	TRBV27	ASSHLDAQF
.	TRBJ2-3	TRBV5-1	ASSLDGSRTDTQY
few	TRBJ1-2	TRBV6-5	ASSYSILEGSYGYT
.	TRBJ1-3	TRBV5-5	ASSLAEGISGNTIY
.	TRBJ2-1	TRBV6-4	ASSSSGTDYNEQF
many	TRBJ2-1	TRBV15	ATSLAGFGEQF
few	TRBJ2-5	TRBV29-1	SVALAGYQETQY
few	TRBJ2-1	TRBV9	ASSGDRGGEQF
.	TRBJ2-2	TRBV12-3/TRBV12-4	ASSAPAGGPNTGELF
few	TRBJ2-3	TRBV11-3	ASSRGLAYTDTQY
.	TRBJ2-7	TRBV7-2	ASSLPGYGNEQY
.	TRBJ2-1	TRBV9	ASSVLEREIGNEQF
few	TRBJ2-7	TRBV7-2	ASSKRDGLYEQY
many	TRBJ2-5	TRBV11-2	ASRNPYRGRETQY
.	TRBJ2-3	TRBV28	ASSAGGSLDTQY
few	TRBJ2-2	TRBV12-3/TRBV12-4	ASSLPSGAPGELF
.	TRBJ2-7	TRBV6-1	ASSTDREDEQY
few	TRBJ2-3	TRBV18	ASSPLSDIAGDTQY
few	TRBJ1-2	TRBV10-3	AISDPPGQDYGYT
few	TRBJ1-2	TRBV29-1	SVGQGTANYGYT
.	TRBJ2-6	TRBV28	ASRLGNGGANVLT
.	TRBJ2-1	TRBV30	AWSVRGGAMSYNEQF
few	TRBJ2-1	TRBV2	ASSEWTGYNEQF
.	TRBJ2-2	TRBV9	ASSVAVGSGELF
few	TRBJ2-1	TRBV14	ASSQERLAAYNEQF
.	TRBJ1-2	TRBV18	ASSYQGAYGYT
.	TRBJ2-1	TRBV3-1	ASSQTRGWGPNEQF
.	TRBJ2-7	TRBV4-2	ASSQVPGAHEQY
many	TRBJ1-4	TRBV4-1	ASSRKGGPGVGEKLF
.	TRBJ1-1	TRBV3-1	DSSRSRNSAF
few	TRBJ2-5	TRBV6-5	ASSYLAGGPLETQY
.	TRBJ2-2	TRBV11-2	ASRRLAGGRHTGELF
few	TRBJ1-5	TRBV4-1	ASSQVGYQPQH
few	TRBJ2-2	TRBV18	ASSPRDGDTGELF
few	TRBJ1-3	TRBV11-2	ASSTDRPFSGNTIY
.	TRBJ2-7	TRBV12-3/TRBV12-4	ASTPPGFSHEQY
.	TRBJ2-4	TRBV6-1	ASMHGDKNIQY
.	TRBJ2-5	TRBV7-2	ASSPGQARQETQY
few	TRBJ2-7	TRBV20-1	SAGRTSFPYEQY
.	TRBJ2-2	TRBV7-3	ASSLSTGETGELF
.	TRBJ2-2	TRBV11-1	ASSLAWTSGSQAGTGELF
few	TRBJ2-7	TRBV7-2	ASSPMGQASEQY
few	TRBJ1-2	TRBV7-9	ASSLDTLPGQGPIRYGYT
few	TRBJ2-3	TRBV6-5	ASSYYLSRVASTDTQY
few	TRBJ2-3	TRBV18	ASSPVAGVSTDTQY
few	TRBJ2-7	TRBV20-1	SARVGTGLSYEQY
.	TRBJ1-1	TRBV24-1	ATSTGGRNTEAF
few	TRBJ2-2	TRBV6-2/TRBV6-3	ASSYVRAGTGELF
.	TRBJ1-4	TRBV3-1	ASSFLGTGDEKLF
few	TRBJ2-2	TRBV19	ASRSVYTGELF
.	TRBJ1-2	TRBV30	AWSTGPVRGYT